The 4 T cell receptor beta chains listed next were all sequenced from one sample in a study of shared clonotypes between healthy human individuals (dated by TCRdb to between 2020 and 2021). The library was generated by the immunoSEQ multiplex PCR assay. This immuneACCESS table, as held by TCRdb, lists in-frame sequences with V and J called but not all clones. Of the missing ones, under half trace to an unresolved V gene in checked studies; the others have no known cause. Counted in this sample were over 850,000 clones; about four fifths of them appeared once. Roughly 0.57% of the sample comes from the top ten. The sequenced material came from memory CD4+ T cells from PBMCs. The intended sense of this specimen's cell subset or site label: CD45RA-negative fraction. These receptors were collected from a man aged 18 to 29 in good health. Some clones in this sample may be carry-over from other donors' samples.

The DNA for the CDR3 is TGCGCCAGCAGCTCGACAGGGTCGGGTTACGAGCAGTACTTC. Its translation is CASSSTGSGYEQYF. The rearrangement links TRBV5-1 to TRBJ2-7, with 7 bases that match TRBD1. The germline V gene has CDR1 SGHRS and CDR2 YFSETQ. Trimming removed 3 bases from V and 4 bases from J; junction bases left unmatched: 7. The CDR3 consists of 14 residues.

The chain recombines TRBV5-8 with TRBJ1-1; tentative D call: TRBD1 (6 bases). Germline V gene data show CDR1 as SGHTS and CDR2 as YDEGEE. V was trimmed by 0 bases and J by 1 base, leaving 10 bases between them. There are 15 residues in the CDR3. The CDR3 sequence is CASSLAGGRNTEAFF. The CDR3 DNA reads as TGTGCCAGCAGCTTGGCCGGGGGCAGGAACACTGAAGCTTTCTTT.

The chain links TRBV11-2 to TRBJ2-7; D is possibly TRBD2 (6 bases). The V and J ends lost 4 bases and 1 base respectively, with 14 bases between them. From germline, CDR1 is SGHAT and CDR2 FQNNGV. The CDR3 totals 15 residues. As DNA, the CDR3 is TGTGCCAGCAGCTCCTTTACGGGGACTTCCTACGAGCAGTACTTC. It yields the protein CASSSFTGTSYEQYF. Looking up the rest from reference TRBV11-2 and TRBJ2-7 gives the full variable domain: EAGVAQSPRYKIIEKRQSVAFWCNPISGHATLYWYQQILGQGPKLLIQFQNNGVVDDSQLPKDRFSAERLKGVDSTLKIQPAKLEDSAVYLCASSSFTGTSYEQYFGPGTRLTVT.

V gene TRBV9 combines with J gene TRBJ1-2; maybe TRBD1 (6 bases). CDR1 is SGDLS, CDR2 YYNGEE, per germline. The CDR3 totals 15 residues. Deletions cut 3 bases from V and 8 bases from J, with 20 bases between. The CDR3 region is CASSARLQGIGGYTF. The CDR3 coding sequence is TGTGCCAGCAGCGCTCGATTACAGGGTATAGGAGGCTACACCTTC. Looking up the rest from reference TRBV9 and TRBJ1-2 gives the full variable domain: DSGVTQTPKHLITATGQRVTLRCSPRSGDLSVYWYQQSLDQGLQFLIQYYNGEERAKGNILERFSAQQFPDLHSELNLSSLELGDSALYFCASSARLQGIGGYTFGSGTRLTVV.